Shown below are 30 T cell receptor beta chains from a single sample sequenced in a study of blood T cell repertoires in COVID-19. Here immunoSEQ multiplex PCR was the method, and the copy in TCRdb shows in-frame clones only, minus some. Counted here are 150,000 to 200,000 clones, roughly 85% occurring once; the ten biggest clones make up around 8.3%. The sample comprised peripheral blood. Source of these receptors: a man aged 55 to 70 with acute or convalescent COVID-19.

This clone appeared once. The CDR3 sequence: CASIPTGSSYGYTF. CDR3 bases: TGTGCCAGCATTCCTACAGGGTCCAGCTATGGCTACACCTTC. This rearrangement joins TRBV28 to TRBJ1-2; TRBD1 is a possible D gene (6 bases). Germline V lookup: CDR1 MDHEN, CDR2 SYDVKM. V lost 7 bases to trimming and J lost 4 bases, with 16 bases between them. The CDR3 runs 14 residues.

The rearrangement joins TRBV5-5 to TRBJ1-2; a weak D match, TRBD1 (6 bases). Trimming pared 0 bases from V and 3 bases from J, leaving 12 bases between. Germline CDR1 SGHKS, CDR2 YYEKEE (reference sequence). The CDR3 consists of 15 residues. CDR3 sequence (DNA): TGTGCCAGCAGCTTGGCCGGCAGGGGAGACTATGGCTACACCTTC. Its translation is CASSLAGRGDYGYTF.

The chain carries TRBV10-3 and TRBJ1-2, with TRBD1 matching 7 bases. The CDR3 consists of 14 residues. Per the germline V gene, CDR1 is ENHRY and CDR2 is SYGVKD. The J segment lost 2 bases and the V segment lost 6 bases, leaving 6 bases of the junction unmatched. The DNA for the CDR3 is TGTGCCATCAGGGAGACAGGGACCAACTATGGCTACACCTTC. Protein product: CAIRETGTNYGYTF.

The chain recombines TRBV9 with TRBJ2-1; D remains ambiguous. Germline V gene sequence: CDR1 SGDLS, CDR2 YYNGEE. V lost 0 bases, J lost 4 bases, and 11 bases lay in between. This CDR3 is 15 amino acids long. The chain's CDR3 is CASSVGTAGYNEQFF. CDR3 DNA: TGTGCCAGCAGCGTAGGAACAGCAGGTTACAATGAGCAGTTCTTC.

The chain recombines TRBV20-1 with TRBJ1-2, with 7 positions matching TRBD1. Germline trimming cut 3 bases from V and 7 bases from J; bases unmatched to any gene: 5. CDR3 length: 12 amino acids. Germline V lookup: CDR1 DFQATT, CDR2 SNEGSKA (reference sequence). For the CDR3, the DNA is TGCAGTGCTAGTCCCCACAGGGGTGGCTACACCTTC. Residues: CSASPHRGGYTF.

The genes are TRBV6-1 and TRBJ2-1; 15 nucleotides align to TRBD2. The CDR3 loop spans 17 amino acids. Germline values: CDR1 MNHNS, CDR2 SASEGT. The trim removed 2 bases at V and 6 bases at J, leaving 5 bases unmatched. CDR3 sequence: CASSEPGLAGGRNEQFF. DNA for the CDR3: TGTGCCAGCAGTGAACCGGGACTAGCGGGAGGTCGCAATGAGCAGTTCTTC.

CDR3 sequence (DNA): TGTGCCAGCAGTCCAGACAGGGACAACTATGGCTACACCTTC. Residues: CASSPDRDNYGYTF. V and J are TRBV27 and TRBJ1-2, with 7 bases lining up with TRBD1. Germline CDR1 reads MNHEY; CDR2 reads SMNVEV (reference sequence). The CDR3 covers 14 residues. The J segment lost 2 bases and the V segment lost 5 bases, leaving 5 bases of the junction unmatched.

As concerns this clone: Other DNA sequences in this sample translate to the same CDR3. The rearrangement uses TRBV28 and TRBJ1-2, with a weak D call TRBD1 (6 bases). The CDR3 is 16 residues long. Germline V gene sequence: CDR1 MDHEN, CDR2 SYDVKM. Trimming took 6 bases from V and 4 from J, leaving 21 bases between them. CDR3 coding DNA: TGTGCCAGCAGCGACCTGATAAGGGGGGGGGTCTATGGCTACACCTTC. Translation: CASSDLIRGGVYGYTF.

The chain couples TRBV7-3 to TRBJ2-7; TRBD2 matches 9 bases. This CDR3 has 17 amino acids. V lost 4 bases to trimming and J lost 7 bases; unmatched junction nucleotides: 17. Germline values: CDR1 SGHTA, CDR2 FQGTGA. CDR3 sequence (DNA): TGTGCCAGCAGCTCCCTCGGGGCGGGAGGGCCGCACGAAGAGCAGTACTTC. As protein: CASSSLGAGGPHEEQYF.

CDR3: CASSSPGGLNTEAFF. The CDR3 DNA is TGCGCCAGCAGCTCCCCCGGGGGTCTGAACACTGAAGCTTTCTTT. The V call is TRBV5-1, the J call TRBJ1-1; TRBD1 is a possible D gene (5 bases). The V end was cut by 3 bases, the J end by 0 bases, with 12 bases between. CDR1 is SGHRS, CDR2 YFSETQ, per germline. The CDR3 covers 15 residues.

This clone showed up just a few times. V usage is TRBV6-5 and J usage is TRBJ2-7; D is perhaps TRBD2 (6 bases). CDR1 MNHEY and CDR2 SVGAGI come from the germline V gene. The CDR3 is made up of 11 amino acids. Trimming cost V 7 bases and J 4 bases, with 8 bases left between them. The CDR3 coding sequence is TGTGCCAGCAAAGGAGGGTACGAGCAGTACTTC. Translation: CASKGGYEQYF.

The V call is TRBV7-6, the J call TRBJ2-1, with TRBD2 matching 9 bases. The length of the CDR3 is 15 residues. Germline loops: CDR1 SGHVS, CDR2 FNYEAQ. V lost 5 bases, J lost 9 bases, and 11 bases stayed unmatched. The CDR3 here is CASSASRAGGGEQFF. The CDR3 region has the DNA TGTGCCAGCAGCGCGTCCCGGGCGGGAGGGGGTGAGCAGTTCTTC.

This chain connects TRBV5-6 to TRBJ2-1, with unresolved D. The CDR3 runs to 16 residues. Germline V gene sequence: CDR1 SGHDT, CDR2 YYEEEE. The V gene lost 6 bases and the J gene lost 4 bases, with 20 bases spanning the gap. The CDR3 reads CASTVGGPLLYNEQFF. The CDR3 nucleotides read TGTGCCAGCACCGTTGGTGGTCCATTGCTATACAATGAGCAGTTCTTC.

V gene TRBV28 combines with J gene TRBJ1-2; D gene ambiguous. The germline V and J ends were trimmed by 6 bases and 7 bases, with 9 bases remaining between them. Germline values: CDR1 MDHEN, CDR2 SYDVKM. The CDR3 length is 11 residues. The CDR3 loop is CASRAVLGYTF. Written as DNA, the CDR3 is TGTGCCAGCAGGGCCGTTCTTGGCTACACCTTC.

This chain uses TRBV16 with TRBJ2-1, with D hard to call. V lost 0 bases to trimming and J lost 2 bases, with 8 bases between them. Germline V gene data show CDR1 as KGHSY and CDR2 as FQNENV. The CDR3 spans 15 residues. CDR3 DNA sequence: TGTGCCAGCAGCCAATCGAGAATAACCTACAATGAGCAGTTCTTC. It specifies CASSQSRITYNEQFF.

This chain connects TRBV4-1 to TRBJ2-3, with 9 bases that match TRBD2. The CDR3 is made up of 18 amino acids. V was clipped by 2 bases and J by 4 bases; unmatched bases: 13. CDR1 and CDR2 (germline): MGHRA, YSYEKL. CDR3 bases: TGCGCCAGCAGCCAACGGGGTAGTAGCGGGAGTCCCTCAGATACGCAGTATTTT. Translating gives CASSQRGSSGSPSDTQYF.

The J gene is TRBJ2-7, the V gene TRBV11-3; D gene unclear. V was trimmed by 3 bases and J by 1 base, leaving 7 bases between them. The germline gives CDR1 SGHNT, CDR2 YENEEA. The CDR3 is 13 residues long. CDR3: CASSLGTSYEQYF. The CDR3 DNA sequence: TGTGCCAGCAGCTTGGGCACATCCTACGAGCAGTACTTC.

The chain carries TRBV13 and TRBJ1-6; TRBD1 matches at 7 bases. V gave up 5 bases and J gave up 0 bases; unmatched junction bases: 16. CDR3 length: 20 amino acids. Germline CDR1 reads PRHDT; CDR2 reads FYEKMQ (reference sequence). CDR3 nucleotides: TGTGCCAGCAGCAGCTCGACAGGGATCCCCCTCAGCTCCTATAATTCACCCCTCCACTTT. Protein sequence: CASSSSTGIPLSSYNSPLHF.

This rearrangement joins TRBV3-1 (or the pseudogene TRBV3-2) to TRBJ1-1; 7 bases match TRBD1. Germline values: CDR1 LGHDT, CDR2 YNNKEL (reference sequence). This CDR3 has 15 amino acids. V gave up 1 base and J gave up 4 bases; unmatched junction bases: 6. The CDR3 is CASSQGTGPGTEAFF. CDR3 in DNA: TGTGCCAGCAGCCAAGGGACAGGTCCGGGCACTGAAGCTTTCTTT.

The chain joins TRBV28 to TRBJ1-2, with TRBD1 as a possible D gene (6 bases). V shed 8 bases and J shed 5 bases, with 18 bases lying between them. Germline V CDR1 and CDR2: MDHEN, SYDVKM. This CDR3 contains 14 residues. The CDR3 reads CASGPDKGVYGYTF. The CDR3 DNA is TGTGCCAGCGGGCCGGACAAGGGGGTTTATGGCTACACCTTC.

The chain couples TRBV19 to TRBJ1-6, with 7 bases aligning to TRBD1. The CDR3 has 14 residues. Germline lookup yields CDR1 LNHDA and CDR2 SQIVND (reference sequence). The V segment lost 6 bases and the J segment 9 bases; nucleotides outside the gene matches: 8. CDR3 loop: CASRAGQDISPLHF. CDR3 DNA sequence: TGTGCCAGTAGGGCCGGACAGGATATTTCACCCCTCCACTTT.

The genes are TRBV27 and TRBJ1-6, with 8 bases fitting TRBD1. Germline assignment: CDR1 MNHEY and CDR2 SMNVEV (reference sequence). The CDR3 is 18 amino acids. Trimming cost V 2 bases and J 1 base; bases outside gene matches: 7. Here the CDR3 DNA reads TGTGCCAGCAGTTTAAAGGTGACAGGGGAGTCCTATAATTCACCCCTCCACTTT. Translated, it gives CASSLKVTGESYNSPLHF.

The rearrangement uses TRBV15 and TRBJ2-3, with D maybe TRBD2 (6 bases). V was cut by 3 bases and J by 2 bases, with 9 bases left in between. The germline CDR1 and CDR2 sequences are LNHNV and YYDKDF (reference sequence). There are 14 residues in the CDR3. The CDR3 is CATSREGATDTQYF. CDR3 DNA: TGTGCCACCAGCAGGGAGGGAGCCACAGATACGCAGTATTTT.

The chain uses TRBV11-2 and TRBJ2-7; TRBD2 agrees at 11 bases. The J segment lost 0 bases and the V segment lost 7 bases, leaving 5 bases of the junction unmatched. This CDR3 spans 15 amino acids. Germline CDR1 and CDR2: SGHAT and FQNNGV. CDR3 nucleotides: TGTGCCAGCACTATGACTAGCGGGGACTCCTACGAGCAGTACTTC. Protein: CASTMTSGDSYEQYF.

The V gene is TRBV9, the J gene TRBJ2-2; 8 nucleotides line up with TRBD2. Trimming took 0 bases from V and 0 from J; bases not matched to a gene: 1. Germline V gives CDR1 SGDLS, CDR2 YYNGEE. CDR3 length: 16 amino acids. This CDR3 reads CASSVVAGSNTGELFF. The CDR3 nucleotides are TGTGCCAGCAGCGTAGTAGCGGGATCGAACACCGGGGAGCTGTTTTTT.

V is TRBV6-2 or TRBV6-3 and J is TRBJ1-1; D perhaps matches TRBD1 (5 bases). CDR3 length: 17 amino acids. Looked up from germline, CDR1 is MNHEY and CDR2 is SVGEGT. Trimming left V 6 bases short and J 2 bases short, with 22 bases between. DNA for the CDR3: TGTGCCAGCAGCGCAATCGGGGGGGGTAGGGCCAACACTGAAGCTTTCTTT. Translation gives CASSAIGGGRANTEAFF.

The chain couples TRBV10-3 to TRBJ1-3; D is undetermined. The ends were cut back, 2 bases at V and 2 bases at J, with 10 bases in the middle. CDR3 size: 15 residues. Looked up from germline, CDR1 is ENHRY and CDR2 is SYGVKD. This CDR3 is CAISEGVLAGNTIYF. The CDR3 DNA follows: TGTGCCATCAGTGAGGGAGTCCTGGCTGGAAACACCATATATTTT.

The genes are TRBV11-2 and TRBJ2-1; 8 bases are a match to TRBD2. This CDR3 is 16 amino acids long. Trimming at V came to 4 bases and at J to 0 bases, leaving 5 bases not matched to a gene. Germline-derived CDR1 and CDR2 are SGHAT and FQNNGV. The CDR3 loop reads CASSSIAGSSYNEQFF. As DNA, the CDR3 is TGTGCCAGCAGCTCTATAGCGGGAAGCTCCTACAATGAGCAGTTCTTC.

The chain's CDR3 is CASSLPSGSGADTQYF. CDR3 in DNA: TGTGCCAGCAGCTTACCTAGCGGGAGCGGTGCAGATACGCAGTATTTT. The chain carries TRBV7-9 and TRBJ2-3; 10 bases match TRBD2. The length of the CDR3 is 16 residues. Germline CDR1 SEHNR, CDR2 FQNEAQ (reference sequence). With 2 bases clipped from V and 4 bases from J, the junction kept 6 bases outside the gene matches.

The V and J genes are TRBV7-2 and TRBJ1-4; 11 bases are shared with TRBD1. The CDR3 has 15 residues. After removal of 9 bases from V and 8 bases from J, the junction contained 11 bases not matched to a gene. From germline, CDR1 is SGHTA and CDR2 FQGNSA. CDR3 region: CASRQSWTGGEKLFF. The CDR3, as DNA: TGTGCCAGTCGGCAGTCATGGACAGGGGGCGAAAAACTGTTTTTT.